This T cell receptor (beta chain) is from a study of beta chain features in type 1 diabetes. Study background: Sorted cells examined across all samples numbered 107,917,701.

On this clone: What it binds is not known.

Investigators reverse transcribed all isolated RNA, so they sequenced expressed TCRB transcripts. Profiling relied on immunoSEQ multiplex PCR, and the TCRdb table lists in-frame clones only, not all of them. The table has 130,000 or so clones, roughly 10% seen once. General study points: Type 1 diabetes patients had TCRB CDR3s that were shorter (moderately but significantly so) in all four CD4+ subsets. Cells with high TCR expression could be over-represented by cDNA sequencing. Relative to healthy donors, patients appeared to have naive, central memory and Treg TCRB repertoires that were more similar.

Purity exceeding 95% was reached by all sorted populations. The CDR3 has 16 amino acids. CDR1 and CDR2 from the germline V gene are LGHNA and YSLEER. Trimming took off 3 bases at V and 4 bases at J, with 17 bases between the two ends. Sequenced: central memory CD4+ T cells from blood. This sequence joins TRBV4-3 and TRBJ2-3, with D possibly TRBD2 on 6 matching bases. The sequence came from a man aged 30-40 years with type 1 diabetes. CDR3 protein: CASSQVTGEPADTQYF. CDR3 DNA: TGCGCCAGCAGCCAGGTAACGGGGGAGCCTGCAGATACGCAGTATTTT.